Presented here are 24 T cell receptor beta chains from one specimen sequenced in a study of blood T cell repertoires in COVID-19. Sequencing was performed with immunoSEQ multiplex PCR; in TCRdb, only in-frame clones are kept and a portion is missing. The profile shows about 160,000 clones, approximately 82% of them singletons. Material: PBMCs or T cells enriched from blood (not recorded which). These receptors originate from a woman between 50 and 59 years old in a cohort exposed to, infected with or recovered from COVID-19 (not recorded which).

J is TRBJ2-1 and V is TRBV5-1; 9 bases are shared with TRBD2. Losses at the gene ends were 3 bases for V and 4 bases for J; bases not matched to a gene: 5. Germline loops: CDR1 SGHRS, CDR2 YFSETQ. The CDR3 loop spans 15 amino acids. The CDR3 nucleotides are TGCGCCAGCAGCTCCGGGACTAGCTATTACAATGAGCAGTTCTTC. Its translation: CASSSGTSYYNEQFF.

The gene calls are TRBV5-1 and TRBJ2-2; 7 nucleotides align to TRBD1. The ends lost 4 bases at V and 2 bases at J; junction bases unmatched: 8. Germline CDR1 is SGHRS and CDR2 is YFSETQ. This CDR3 has 16 residues. The CDR3 sequence: CASSAWTGHNTGELFF. CDR3 sequence (DNA): TGCGCCAGCAGCGCATGGACAGGTCACAACACCGGGGAGCTGTTTTTT.

This sequence joins TRBV7-9 and TRBJ2-7, with D hard to call. Germline CDR1 reads SEHNR; CDR2 reads FQNEAQ (reference sequence). This CDR3 contains 13 residues. V shed 3 bases and J shed 6 bases, with 12 bases lying between them. CDR3 region: CASSFLVASEQYF. In DNA form, the CDR3 reads TGTGCCAGCAGCTTTTTGGTAGCCTCCGAGCAGTACTTC.

This chain links TRBV30 with TRBJ2-7; unclear D gene. The CDR3 is 11 amino acids. Germline V gene data show CDR1 as GTSNPN and CDR2 as SVGIG (reference sequence). Trimming cost V 2 bases and J 2 bases, with 4 bases left between them. For the CDR3, the DNA is TGTGCCTGGAGTCTTGCCTACGAGCAGTACTTC. Translation: CAWSLAYEQYF.

The V call is TRBV24-1, the J call TRBJ1-1; 8 bases fit TRBD1. Germline V gene lookup returns CDR1 KGHDR and CDR2 SFDVKD. Trimming took 2 bases from V and 1 from J; bases not matched to a gene: 5. The CDR3 runs to 16 residues. The CDR3 region is CATSDSTGAANTEAFF. DNA for the CDR3: TGTGCCACCAGTGATTCGACAGGGGCGGCGAACACTGAAGCTTTCTTT.

The gene calls are TRBV7-2 and TRBJ2-1; D may be TRBD1 (5 bases). From germline, CDR1 is SGHTA and CDR2 FQGNSA. V was cut by 3 bases and J by 7 bases, with 7 bases left in between. This CDR3 has 12 amino acids. The CDR3 nucleotides read TGTGCCAGCAGCTTTAGGGGAAATGAGCAGTTCTTC. Its translation is CASSFRGNEQFF.

The chain links TRBV19 to TRBJ1-1; maybe TRBD1 (6 bases). The CDR3 totals 18 residues. Trimming took 3 bases from V and 4 from J, leaving 24 bases between them. Germline V lookup: CDR1 LNHDA, CDR2 SQIVND (reference sequence). CDR3 sequence (DNA): TGTGCCAGTAGTATTTCCTCGACAGGCCGTTCGTCCCCCACTGAAGCTTTCTTT. It yields the protein CASSISSTGRSSPTEAFF.

The J gene is TRBJ1-3, the V gene TRBV9, with no clear D. This CDR3 is 18 amino acids long. Germline CDR1 and CDR2: SGDLS and YYNGEE. V was clipped by 0 bases and J by 1 base, with 17 bases between them. The CDR3 DNA follows: TGTGCCAGCAGCGTAGCTACTAGTAGCCGTGTTTCTGGAAACACCATATATTTT. It yields the protein CASSVATSSRVSGNTIYF.

This chain uses TRBV19 with TRBJ1-5, with D maybe TRBD1 (5 bases). V lost 2 bases and J lost 7, with 15 bases in between. The CDR3 totals 15 residues. Germline V lookup: CDR1 LNHDA, CDR2 SQIVND (reference sequence). CDR3 coding DNA: TGTGCCAGTAGTATATCCCCAGGGTTTGGACAGCCCCAGCATTTT. It is translated as CASSISPGFGQPQHF.

V usage is TRBV5-4 and J usage is TRBJ2-1, with 10 nucleotides matching TRBD2. V lost 1 base and J lost 7; bases outside the gene matches: 5. Germline V gene sequence: CDR1 SGHNT, CDR2 YYREEE (reference sequence). The CDR3 spans 15 residues. The CDR3 bases are TGTGCCAGCAGCTTGACTAGCGGGATCGAAAATGAGCAGTTCTTC. Translating it yields CASSLTSGIENEQFF.

This sequence joins TRBV21-1 and TRBJ1-1. TRBV21-1 is a pseudogene locus. This CDR3 spans 14 amino acids. In DNA form, the CDR3 reads TGTGCCAGCAGCAAAAAGTACTACGGCACTGAAGCTTTCTTT. Protein sequence: CASSKKYYGTEAFF.

This sequence joins TRBV7-2 and TRBJ1-1; D remains ambiguous. Germline lookup yields CDR1 SGHTA and CDR2 FQGNSA. The germline V and J ends were trimmed by 0 bases and 0 bases, with 11 bases remaining between them. The CDR3 spans 16 residues. The CDR3 sequence: CASSLASVIMNTEAFF. The CDR3 DNA reads as TGTGCCAGCAGCTTAGCGTCAGTGATCATGAACACTGAAGCTTTCTTT.

The V call is TRBV18, the J call TRBJ2-2, with 7 nucleotides matching TRBD1. There are 17 residues in the CDR3. V shed 4 bases and J 5 bases; nucleotides not matched to a gene: 13. From germline, CDR1 is KGHSH and CDR2 LQKENI. The CDR3 protein is CASSLTPIDRATGELFF. CDR3 nucleotides: TGTGCCAGCTCACTCACTCCAATTGACAGGGCGACCGGGGAGCTGTTTTTT.

The chain carries TRBV7-9 and TRBJ2-5; a weak D match, TRBD1 (6 bases). Per germline, CDR1 SEHNR and CDR2 FQNEAQ (reference sequence). This CDR3 is built from 13 residues. The germline V and J ends were trimmed by 5 bases and 6 bases, with 13 bases remaining between them. The CDR3 spells CASSPRQVQTQYF. The CDR3 coding sequence is TGTGCCAGCAGCCCACGACAGGTGCAGACCCAGTACTTC.

The chain recombines TRBV19 with TRBJ1-4; TRBD1 is a possible D gene (5 bases). The CDR3 loop spans 14 amino acids. Per the germline V gene, CDR1 is LNHDA and CDR2 is SQIVND (reference sequence). V was pared by 3 bases and J by 8 bases, with 13 bases between. The CDR3 loop is CASSIGRKGEKLFF. The CDR3 region has the DNA TGTGCCAGTAGTATTGGTCGGAAGGGGGAAAAACTGTTTTTT.

This clone was seen more than once but under ten times. The chain carries TRBV11-2 and TRBJ2-5; 9 nucleotides match TRBD1. J lost 5 bases, V lost 2 bases, and 9 bases had no gene match. Germline lookup yields CDR1 SGHAT and CDR2 FQNNGV. This CDR3 has 16 amino acids. The CDR3, as DNA: TGTGCCAGCAGCTTATTGGGGAACAGGGGGCAGGAGACCCAGTACTTC. Its protein product is CASSLLGNRGQETQYF.

The chain carries TRBV6-2 or TRBV6-3 and TRBJ1-5; D remains ambiguous. Per germline, CDR1 MNHEY and CDR2 SVGEGT. The CDR3 spans 15 residues. V lost 3 bases and J lost 1, with 10 bases in between. CDR3 nucleotide sequence: TGTGCCAGCAGTTATGTTGGGGAGAGCAATCAGCCCCAGCATTTT. This sequence encodes CASSYVGESNQPQHF.

The chain couples TRBV30 to TRBJ2-2; 7 bases match TRBD2. Looked up from germline, CDR1 is GTSNPN and CDR2 is SVGIG (reference sequence). J was trimmed by 7 bases and V by 6 bases; bases with no gene match: 11. The CDR3 covers 14 residues. In nucleotides, the CDR3 is TGTGCCTGCCCAGGCGACCGGGGGGTCGGGGAGCTGTTTTTT. This codes for CACPGDRGVGELFF.

The chain links TRBV5-1 to TRBJ2-2, with 7 positions matching TRBD2. J gave up 2 bases and V 2 bases, and 3 bases lay outside the gene matches. The CDR3 is 15 amino acids. The V gene's germline CDR1 is SGHRS and CDR2 YFSETQ. In nucleotides, the CDR3 is TGCGCCAGCAGCTTATCTAGCGGAAACACCGGGGAGCTGTTTTTT. It codes for CASSLSSGNTGELFF.

Only a few counts were recorded for this clone. The V and J genes are TRBV19 and TRBJ2-1; 7 bases are a match to TRBD2. Germline V CDR1 and CDR2: LNHDA, SQIVND (reference sequence). V was clipped by 5 bases and J by 0 bases; unmatched bases: 7. CDR3 length equals 16 residues. The DNA of the CDR3 is TGTGCCAGTAGTGGCACTAGCGCGCGCTCCTACAATGAGCAGTTCTTC. Translated, it gives CASSGTSARSYNEQFF. Using reference TRBV19 and TRBJ2-1 for the parts outside the CDR3, the full variable domain is DGGITQSPKYLFRKEGQNVTLSCEQNLNHDAMYWYRQDPGQGLRLIYYSQIVNDFQKGDIAEGYSVSREKKESFPLTVTSAQKNPTAFYLCASSGTSARSYNEQFFGPGTRLTVL.

There are a few counts of this clone. The V call is TRBV6-2 or TRBV6-3, the J call TRBJ2-7; D is ambiguous. Trimming removed 6 bases from V and 5 bases from J, with 11 bases in between. The germline V gene has CDR1 MNHEY and CDR2 SVGEGT. CDR3 length: 12 residues. CDR3 protein: CASSDTKNEQYF. As DNA, the CDR3 is TGTGCCAGCAGCGATACAAAGAACGAGCAGTACTTC.

The chain links TRBV11-2 to TRBJ1-1; D is possibly TRBD1 (6 bases). V was cut by 0 bases and J by 7 bases, with 18 bases left in between. The CDR3 is 16 amino acids. Germline CDR1 reads SGHAT; CDR2 reads FQNNGV. The CDR3 is CASSLDPASTGYEAFF. CDR3 bases: TGTGCCAGCAGCTTAGATCCCGCATCGACAGGTTATGAAGCTTTCTTT.

The sample holds one count of this clone. The genes are TRBV29-1 and TRBJ1-2; TRBD1 might be the D (5 bases). Trimming took off 6 bases at V and 8 bases at J, with 13 bases between the two ends. Germline CDR1 and CDR2: SQVTM and ANQGSEA. This CDR3 has 11 amino acids. The CDR3 DNA reads as TGCAGCGTCGGGGACTTGGGGGGCTACACCTTC. Its protein product is CSVGDLGGYTF. Full variable domain (rest looked up from reference TRBV29-1 and TRBJ1-2): SAVISQKPSRDICQRGTSLTIQCQVDSQVTMMFWYRQQPGQSLTLIATANQGSEATYESGFVIDKFPISRPNLTFSTLTVSNMSPEDSSIYLCSVGDLGGYTFGSGTRLTVV.

The chain employs TRBV5-5 and TRBJ1-5, with D possibly matching TRBD1 (6 bases). The germline V and J ends were trimmed by 0 bases and 3 bases, with 10 bases remaining between them. CDR1 and CDR2 (germline): SGHKS, YYEKEE (reference sequence). CDR3 length: 15 residues. The CDR3 region has the DNA TGTGCCAGCAGCTTGGCAGGGGCACCCAATCAGCCCCAGCATTTT. Its protein product is CASSLAGAPNQPQHF.